These 28 T cell receptor beta chains were all obtained from the same sample, sequenced in a study of T-cell memory formation after mild COVID-19. TCRdb redid the calling of the 5' RACE reads with MiXCR, one entry per CDR3 protein. The sample consists of 300,000 to 350,000 distinct CDR3 sequences, roughly an eighth of them appearing once. The sequenced sample consisted of PBMCs or a T cell subset sorted from them (not recorded which). The receptor source for this set is a man younger than 35 who had mild COVID-19 (a few samples of this study predate the infection). Cell type and time point are not known.

The chain combines TRBV18 with TRBJ1-5, with D possibly matching TRBD1 (5 bases). Deletions cut 2 bases from V and 7 bases from J, with 15 bases between. This CDR3 is 15 amino acids long. Germline-derived CDR1 and CDR2 are KGHSH and LQKENI. This CDR3 reads CASSPGEGSGQPQHF. CDR3 nucleotides: TGTGCCAGCTCACCAGGCGAGGGGAGCGGCCAGCCCCAGCATTTT.

This clonotype was seen ten or more times. The CDR3 spells CASSRDRVDEQYF. CDR3 coding DNA: TGTGCCAGCAGCCGAGACAGGGTCGACGAGCAGTACTTC. This chain connects TRBV7-2 to TRBJ2-7; 7 bases match TRBD1. With V trimmed by 5 bases and J by 5 bases, 6 bases remained unmatched. Looked up from germline, CDR1 is SGHTA and CDR2 is FQGNSA. This CDR3 comprises 13 residues.

The CDR3 spells CAISESGRGESPLHF. The DNA for the CDR3 is TGTGCCATCAGTGAGTCGGGGAGGGGCGAATCACCCCTCCACTTT. The chain couples TRBV10-3 to TRBJ1-6, with a weak D call TRBD1 (5 bases). Trimming removed 0 bases at V and 10 bases at J, with 13 bases between. The CDR3 sequence is 15 residues long. Per germline, CDR1 ENHRY and CDR2 SYGVKD.

There are a few counts of this clonotype. This rearrangement joins TRBV11-2 to TRBJ2-2; the D gene is possibly TRBD2 (6 bases). The CDR3 consists of 16 residues. Per germline, CDR1 SGHAT and CDR2 FQNNGV. Trimming stripped 3 bases from V and 2 bases from J, with 13 bases between. The CDR3 is CASSFGREQNTGELFF. The DNA of the CDR3 is TGTGCCAGCAGCTTTGGCCGGGAGCAAAACACCGGGGAGCTGTTTTTT.

This chain uses TRBV10-3 with TRBJ2-7, with 9 bases aligning to TRBD1. Germline trimming cut 4 bases from V and 3 bases from J; bases unmatched to any gene: 7. CDR3 length: 15 amino acids. In germline, CDR1 is ENHRY, CDR2 SYGVKD. The CDR3 protein is CAISGPGQGIYEQYF. The CDR3 nucleotides are TGTGCCATCAGTGGCCCCGGACAGGGGATCTACGAGCAGTACTTC.

This chain links TRBV5-1 with TRBJ1-2; 9 bases line up with TRBD1. The CDR3 has 16 residues. The germline V gene has CDR1 SGHRS and CDR2 YFSETQ. V was pared by 5 bases and J by 0 bases, with 8 bases of the junction left unmatched. CDR3 amino acids: CASRLQGAIPNYGYTF. The CDR3 DNA reads TGCGCCAGCAGATTACAGGGGGCGATCCCTAACTATGGCTACACCTTC. Full variable domain (remainder filled in from reference TRBV5-1 and TRBJ1-2): KAGVTQTPRYLIKTRGQQVTLSCSPISGHRSVSWYQQTPGQGLQFLFEYFSETQRNKGNFPGRFSGRQFSNSRSEMNVSTLELGDSALYLCASRLQGAIPNYGYTFGSGTRLTVV.

Concerning this clonotype itself: At one end, the junction sequence differs from germline, possibly due to a read error. The chain uses TRBV4-3 and TRBJ2-1; 9 positions agree with TRBD2. CDR3 size: 18 residues. CDR1 LGHNA and CDR2 YSLEER come from the germline V gene. CDR3 loop: CASSTHGGSRGGRVEQFF. The CDR3 region has the DNA TGCGCAAGCAGCACCCATGGAGGGTCGCGGGGGGGCCGGGTTGAGCAGTTCTTC.

This clonotype was observed many times. The rearrangement links TRBV4-3 to TRBJ1-4; TRBD1 matches 7 bases. Germline V gene lookup returns CDR1 LGHNA and CDR2 YSLEER. Trimming cost V 1 base and J 3 bases; bases outside gene matches: 5. There are 16 residues in the CDR3. The CDR3, as DNA: TGCGCCAGCAGCCAAGGACCAGGACAGGCTAATGAAAAACTGTTTTTT. Translating it yields CASSQGPGQANEKLFF.

V and J are TRBV3-1 and TRBJ1-2; the match to TRBD1 covers 7 bases. The CDR3 extends over 15 amino acids. V lost 6 bases, J lost 2 bases, and 9 bases stayed unmatched. CDR1 is LGHDT and CDR2 is YNNKEL in the germline V gene (reference sequence). The CDR3 region is CASRRRWDSNYGYTF. The CDR3 DNA follows: TGTGCCAGCAGACGACGCTGGGACAGCAACTATGGCTACACCTTC.

The chain combines TRBV20-1 with TRBJ1-3; D is unclear. Germline values: CDR1 DFQATT, CDR2 SNEGSKA (reference sequence). V shed 6 bases and J shed 4 bases, with 10 bases lying between them. This CDR3 spans 12 amino acids. In DNA, the CDR3 is TGCAGTGCGAACCCGGTCGGAAACACCATATATTTT. Translated: CSANPVGNTIYF.

This clonotype occurred many times. The J gene is TRBJ2-5, the V gene TRBV27; D is possibly TRBD1 or TRBD2 (6 bases each). V was cut by 9 bases and J by 9 bases, with 20 bases left in between. The CDR3 extends over 13 amino acids. CDR1 MNHEY and CDR2 SMNVEV come from the germline V gene (reference sequence). CDR3: CASGGWGAGAQYF. The CDR3 nucleotides read TGTGCCAGTGGAGGGTGGGGGGCTGGGGCCCAGTACTTC.

This clonotype was observed a handful of times. The chain joins TRBV6-6 to TRBJ2-7; 8 nucleotides align to TRBD1. Germline trimming cut 5 bases from V and 4 bases from J; bases unmatched to any gene: 13. This CDR3 has 16 amino acids. Germline assignment: CDR1 MNHNY and CDR2 SVGAGI (reference sequence). The CDR3 here is CASSEGTGEEGYEQYV. The CDR3 DNA sequence: TGTGCCAGCAGTGAAGGGACAGGCGAGGAGGGGTACGAGCAGTACGTC.

Ten or more counts support this clonotype. This chain connects TRBV9 to TRBJ2-7, with D perhaps TRBD1 or TRBD2 (5 bases each). Per the germline V gene, CDR1 is SGDLS and CDR2 is YYNGEE. With 3 bases removed from V and 2 bases from J, the gap between germline ends came to 15 bases. This CDR3 has 15 residues. DNA for the CDR3: TGTGCCAGCAGCGCCCGGGACGGTAAAACCTACGAGCAGTACTTC. This gives the protein CASSARDGKTYEQYF.

Only a few counts were recorded for this clonotype. V gene TRBV2 combines with J gene TRBJ2-7, with D perhaps matching TRBD1 (6 bases). CDR3 length equals 12 residues. Between the trimmed V and J ends, which lost 4 bases and 2 bases, there was a span of 6 bases. CDR1 and CDR2 from the germline V gene are SNHLY and FYNNEI. The DNA of the CDR3 is TGTGCCAGCAGTGGGGACACCTACGAGCAGTACGTC. Residues: CASSGDTYEQYV.

This clonotype came up a few times. V gene TRBV7-3 combines with J gene TRBJ2-3; 10 nucleotides match TRBD2. The CDR3 covers 14 residues. With 2 bases clipped from V and 6 bases from J, the junction kept 2 bases outside the gene matches. Germline V lookup: CDR1 SGHTA, CDR2 FQGTGA. The CDR3 bases are TGTGCCAGCAGCTTAGGGACTAGCGTTGATACGCAGTATTTT. Its translation is CASSLGTSVDTQYF.

Many counts were recorded for this clonotype. V is TRBV5-1 and J is TRBJ2-2; TRBD1 is a possible D gene (5 bases). V lost 0 bases and J 1 base, leaving 16 bases between the germline ends. The CDR3 extends over 18 amino acids. Germline V gives CDR1 SGHRS, CDR2 YFSETQ. Here the CDR3 DNA reads TGCGCCAGCAGCTTGGAATCTGGTAGGGGCTGGAACACCGGGGAGCTGTTTTTT. Encoded protein: CASSLESGRGWNTGELFF.

Only a few counts were recorded for this clonotype. The CDR3 region has the DNA TGCAGTGCCAACTATGTTGGTGAGCAGTTCTTC. Translation gives CSANYVGEQFF. This chain links TRBV20-1 with TRBJ2-1; the D is unclear. There are 11 residues in the CDR3. The V end was cut by 6 bases, the J end by 9 bases, with 12 bases between. The germline gives CDR1 DFQATT, CDR2 SNEGSKA (reference sequence).

The CDR3 nucleotides read TGCGCCAGCGCAGATTCGACAGGGGGGCCCGGGGAGCTGTTTTTT. Protein: CASADSTGGPGELFF. The V gene is TRBV5-1, the J gene TRBJ2-2; 9 nucleotides align to TRBD1. The J segment lost 6 bases and the V segment lost 7 bases, leaving 10 bases of the junction unmatched. The CDR3 runs 15 residues. Germline loops: CDR1 SGHRS, CDR2 YFSETQ. The complete variable domain, with remaining parts taken from reference TRBV5-1 and TRBJ2-2, reads KAGVTQTPRYLIKTRGQQVTLSCSPISGHRSVSWYQQTPGQGLQFLFEYFSETQRNKGNFPGRFSGRQFSNSRSEMNVSTLELGDSALYLCASADSTGGPGELFFGEGSRLTVL.

This clonotype was seen a handful of times. The V call is TRBV3-1, the J call TRBJ1-5; D remains unclear. The V end lost 1 base, the J end lost 5 bases, and 9 bases lay between the germline ends. The CDR3 runs to 14 residues. Per germline, CDR1 LGHDT and CDR2 YNNKEL (reference sequence). As DNA, the CDR3 is TGTGCCAGCAGCCAAGCAGACGGCTATCAGCCCCAGCATTTT. Translated, it gives CASSQADGYQPQHF.

In its sample, this clonotype was seen a few times. The chain uses TRBV25-1 and TRBJ2-1; TRBD1 is a possible D gene (5 bases). Germline V gives CDR1 MGHDK, CDR2 SYGVNS. Deletions cut 7 bases from V and 2 bases from J, with 12 bases between. The CDR3 spans 14 residues. CDR3: CASNGQGTYNEQFF. The CDR3 nucleotides are TGTGCCAGCAACGGGCAGGGCACCTACAATGAGCAGTTCTTC.

The chain combines TRBV4-2 with TRBJ2-5, with TRBD2 identical over 7 bases. The CDR3 spans 13 residues. The junction had 4 bases not matched to a gene; V was cut back by 5 bases and J by 4 bases. Germline values: CDR1 LGHNA, CDR2 YNFKEQ. The CDR3, as DNA: TGTGCCAGCAGCGGGAGCGGGGTAGAGACCCAGTACTTC. As protein: CASSGSGVETQYF.

This clonotype was counted a few times. The chain is built from TRBV7-9 and TRBJ2-5; 9 bases are a match to TRBD2. The junction had 12 bases not matched to a gene; V was cut back by 4 bases and J by 6 bases. The CDR3 loop spans 16 amino acids. The germline gives CDR1 SEHNR, CDR2 FQNEAQ (reference sequence). CDR3 DNA: TGTGCCAGCAGCTCGGGCAGTAGCGGGGGCTTCAAGACCCAGTACTTC. Amino acid sequence: CASSSGSSGGFKTQYF.

This clonotype occurred a few times. This chain uses TRBV11-2 with TRBJ2-1, with D possibly TRBD2 on 5 matching bases. CDR1 and CDR2 (germline): SGHAT, FQNNGV. The CDR3 is 16 residues long. V gave up 1 base and J gave up 9 bases, with 19 bases separating them. Here the CDR3 reads CASSLGLAIPPPEQFF. In DNA, the CDR3 is TGTGCCAGCAGCTTAGGGCTAGCAATCCCCCCACCTGAGCAGTTCTTC.

The chain joins TRBV27 to TRBJ2-2; 9 positions agree with TRBD1. The CDR3 loop spans 15 amino acids. The germline CDR1 and CDR2 sequences are MNHEY and SMNVEV (reference sequence). V lost 5 bases to trimming and J lost 4 bases; unmatched junction nucleotides: 5. The CDR3 nucleotides are TGTGCCAGCAGTCCGGACAGGGGCGGCACCGGGGAGCTGTTTTTT. Translation: CASSPDRGGTGELFF.

This clonotype came up many times. V is TRBV5-1 and J is TRBJ2-1; D is ambiguous. Germline V gene data show CDR1 as SGHRS and CDR2 as YFSETQ. CDR3 size: 13 residues. The V gene lost 1 base and the J gene lost 3 bases, with 5 bases spanning the gap. The DNA for the CDR3 is TGCGCCAGCAGCTTGTGGGGCTACAATGAGCAGTTCTTC. This gives the protein CASSLWGYNEQFF.

The chain combines TRBV27 with TRBJ2-3; either TRBD1 or TRBD2 may fit D (6 bases each). Trimming stripped 6 bases from V and 2 bases from J, with 12 bases between. This CDR3 is 14 amino acids long. Per germline, CDR1 MNHEY and CDR2 SMNVEV (reference sequence). CDR3 sequence: CASSEGGFTDTQYF. CDR3 DNA: TGTGCCAGCAGCGAGGGGGGTTTCACAGATACGCAGTATTTT.

This clonotype was seen ten or more times. The chain carries TRBV7-9 and TRBJ2-5; no clear D. Germline V gene sequence: CDR1 SEHNR, CDR2 FQNEAQ (reference sequence). This CDR3 is built from 13 residues. V shed 3 bases and J shed 5 bases, with 10 bases lying between them. The DNA for the CDR3 is TGTGCCAGCAGCTTCGCAGTTAGGGAGACCCAGTACTTC. Its translation: CASSFAVRETQYF.

The chain links TRBV20-1 to TRBJ2-7; no clear D gene. The CDR3 is 11 amino acids. From germline, CDR1 is DFQATT and CDR2 SNEGSKA (reference sequence). V dropped 3 bases and J dropped 5 bases, with 8 bases sitting between them. In DNA, the CDR3 is TGCAGTGCTAGTGGAAGTCACGAGCAGTACGTC. Its translation: CSASGSHEQYV.